The 27 T cell receptor beta chains in this list originate from one sample, sequenced in a study of blood T cell repertoires in COVID-19. Method: immunoSEQ multiplex PCR; TCRdb's copy keeps in-frame clones and lacks some. The repertoire holds 110,000 or so clones, with approximately 91% as singletons. The source material was peripheral blood. The receptors stem from a woman aged 70-85 years who had recovered from COVID-19.

V and J are TRBV11-2 and TRBJ1-2, with D possibly matching TRBD1 (5 bases). The V gene lost 0 bases and the J gene lost 0 bases, with 14 bases spanning the gap. The germline V gene has CDR1 SGHAT and CDR2 FQNNGV. The CDR3 has 17 residues. CDR3 sequence reads: CASSLDKAREANYGYTF. The CDR3 bases are TGTGCCAGCAGCTTAGATAAGGCCAGGGAAGCTAACTATGGCTACACCTTC.

V gene TRBV7-8 combines with J gene TRBJ2-5; 9 bases align to TRBD2. Germline V gives CDR1 SGHVS, CDR2 FQNEAQ. The ends lost 3 bases at V and 4 bases at J; junction bases unmatched: 9. This CDR3 has 16 amino acids. For the CDR3, the DNA is TGTGCCAGCAGCTTCCTAGCGGGACAGCTAGGAGAGACCCAGTACTTC. Amino acids: CASSFLAGQLGETQYF.

The chain couples TRBV2 to TRBJ1-5; the match to TRBD1 covers 7 bases. V lost 6 bases to trimming and J lost 3 bases; unmatched junction nucleotides: 5. There are 14 residues in the CDR3. Germline-derived CDR1 and CDR2 are SNHLY and FYNNEI. CDR3 in DNA: TGTGCCAGCAGCCTAGGACAGGCCAATCAGCCCCAGCATTTT. Translation: CASSLGQANQPQHF. The variable domain in full, with the rest retrieved from reference TRBV2 and TRBJ1-5, is EPEVTQTPSHQVTQMGQEVILRCVPISNHLYFYWYRQILGQKVEFLVSFYNNEISEKSEIFDDQFSVERPDGSNFTLKIRSTKLEDSAMYFCASSLGQANQPQHFGDGTRLSIL.

This chain links TRBV9 with TRBJ1-3; maybe TRBD1 (5 bases). Deletions cut 3 bases from V and 9 bases from J, with 16 bases between. CDR3 size: 14 residues. Germline lookup yields CDR1 SGDLS and CDR2 YYNGEE. The CDR3 DNA reads TGTGCCAGCAGCGCCGGGACTCTTTCTAGCACCATATATTTT. This gives the protein CASSAGTLSSTIYF.

The V gene is TRBV28, the J gene TRBJ1-5; TRBD1 might be the D (5 bases). Looked up from germline, CDR1 is MDHEN and CDR2 is SYDVKM. This CDR3 is built from 14 residues. Trimming removed 5 bases from V and 4 bases from J, with 12 bases in between. The CDR3 loop reads CASSGGTGNQPQHF. In DNA form, the CDR3 reads TGTGCCAGCAGTGGCGGGACGGGAAATCAGCCCCAGCATTTT.

V is TRBV29-1 and J is TRBJ1-2; 10 bases align to TRBD1. Germline assignment: CDR1 SQVTM and CDR2 ANQGSEA. The CDR3 has 14 amino acids. J lost 5 bases, V lost 6 bases, and 9 bases had no gene match. The CDR3 sequence is CSVDRDRGKYGYTF. Here the CDR3 DNA reads TGCAGCGTCGACCGGGACAGGGGAAAGTATGGCTACACCTTC.

The rearrangement joins TRBV7-3 to TRBJ1-6; D is perhaps TRBD1 (6 bases). The length of the CDR3 is 13 residues. Trimming pared 2 bases from V and 10 bases from J, leaving 9 bases between. Per the germline V gene, CDR1 is SGHTA and CDR2 is FQGTGA. This CDR3 is CASSLGGQSPLHF. Here the CDR3 DNA reads TGTGCCAGCAGCTTAGGGGGCCAATCACCCCTCCACTTT.

The V and J genes are TRBV4-3 and TRBJ2-6; D not certain. Germline CDR1 LGHNA, CDR2 YSLEER. V dropped 1 base and J dropped 1 base, with 11 bases sitting between them. CDR3 length: 17 amino acids. In DNA form, the CDR3 reads TGCGCCAGCAGCCAAGGGTTGCCGCGGTCTGGGGCCAACGTCCTGACTTTC. This sequence encodes CASSQGLPRSGANVLTF.

In this sample, this clone turned up a few times. The chain is built from TRBV7-8 and TRBJ1-6, with D hard to call. CDR3 length equals 15 residues. Trimming shortened V by 2 bases and J by 8 bases, and 13 bases separated the two germline ends. Germline CDR1 reads SGHVS; CDR2 reads FQNEAQ. CDR3 residues: CASSLREGKDSPLHF. The CDR3 bases are TGTGCCAGCAGCTTAAGGGAGGGTAAGGATTCACCCCTCCACTTT.

This chain joins TRBV19 and TRBJ1-1; tentatively, D is TRBD1 (6 bases). V was clipped by 8 bases and J by 0 bases, with 10 bases between them. The CDR3 is 13 amino acids. CDR1 and CDR2 from the germline V gene are LNHDA and SQIVND (reference sequence). The CDR3 coding sequence is TGTGCCAGTTTGGGACAACTGAACACTGAAGCTTTCTTT. The encoded protein is CASLGQLNTEAFF.

This clone was observed a handful of times. The J gene is TRBJ1-2, the V gene TRBV7-9, with D maybe TRBD1 (5 bases). V was shortened by 1 base and J by 1 base, with 10 bases between the two germline ends. The germline V gene encodes CDR1 SEHNR and CDR2 FQNEAQ (reference sequence). CDR3 length: 15 amino acids. In nucleotides, the CDR3 is TGTGCCAGCAGCTTAGTCGGGGGGTTTAACTATGGCTACACCTTC. As protein: CASSLVGGFNYGYTF.

This chain links TRBV7-2 with TRBJ2-3; 7 bases match TRBD2. V lost 2 bases to trimming and J lost 0 bases; unmatched junction nucleotides: 11. Germline V lookup: CDR1 SGHTA, CDR2 FQGNSA. CDR3 length: 18 amino acids. The CDR3, as DNA: TGTGCCAGCAGCTTACGTCCCGGGGCGGGGGATAGCACAGATACGCAGTATTTT. Translating gives CASSLRPGAGDSTDTQYF.

The chain recombines TRBV27 with TRBJ1-5; TRBD1 is a possible D gene (5 bases). From germline, CDR1 is MNHEY and CDR2 SMNVEV (reference sequence). The CDR3 has 13 amino acids. V lost 6 bases and J 6 bases, leaving 12 bases between the germline ends. The CDR3 is CASSLGAAQPQHF. The CDR3 region has the DNA TGTGCCAGCAGCTTAGGGGCGGCTCAGCCCCAGCATTTT.

The V and J genes are TRBV9 and TRBJ1-6, with 7 bases matching TRBD1. The length of the CDR3 is 14 residues. CDR1 is SGDLS, CDR2 YYNGEE, per germline. After removal of 0 bases from V and 9 bases from J, the junction contained 3 bases not matched to a gene. CDR3 nucleotide sequence: TGTGCCAGCAGCGTAGCCACAGGGGTTTCACCCCTCCACTTT. It codes for CASSVATGVSPLHF.

This clone has just a few counts. This rearrangement joins TRBV4-2 to TRBJ2-1; tentative D call: TRBD2 (5 bases). The CDR3 totals 14 residues. Germline-derived CDR1 and CDR2 are LGHNA and YNFKEQ. V lost 1 base, J lost 9 bases, and 13 bases lay in between. CDR3 coding DNA: TGTGCCAGCAGCCAAGTAGGCCGGGCGGGTGAGCAGTTCTTC. It specifies CASSQVGRAGEQFF.

The chain is built from TRBV5-1 and TRBJ2-1, with TRBD1 matching over 11 bases. Germline-derived CDR1 and CDR2 are SGHRS and YFSETQ. The CDR3 covers 15 residues. Trimming cost V 4 bases and J 3 bases; bases outside gene matches: 3. The CDR3 DNA sequence: TGCGCCAGCAGCAGCGGGACAGGGGGCTACAATGAGCAGTTCTTC. It codes for CASSSGTGGYNEQFF.

The V call is TRBV30, the J call TRBJ2-3; 13 bases are shared with TRBD2. This CDR3 has 18 residues. CDR1 is GTSNPN and CDR2 is SVGIG in the germline V gene (reference sequence). V lost 3 bases to trimming and J lost 2 bases; unmatched junction nucleotides: 11. The CDR3 DNA sequence: TGTGCCTGGAGCGGCCCAGGACTAGCGGGGGTGTACACAGATACGCAGTATTTT. Its translation is CAWSGPGLAGVYTDTQYF.

V gene TRBV4-3 combines with J gene TRBJ2-5, with 12 bases that match TRBD1. The CDR3 is 17 amino acids. J gave up 6 bases and V 4 bases, and 12 bases lay outside the gene matches. In germline, CDR1 is LGHNA, CDR2 YSLEER. CDR3 in DNA: TGCGCCAGCAGCCCTGCACCCCGGGACAGGGGGCGGAAGACCCAGTACTTC. Its protein is CASSPAPRDRGRKTQYF.

The V call is TRBV7-2, the J call TRBJ2-3, with 10 bases matching TRBD2. With V trimmed by 11 bases and J by 2 bases, 4 bases remained unmatched. The CDR3 consists of 13 residues. Germline V gene data show CDR1 as SGHTA and CDR2 as FQGNSA. For the CDR3, the DNA is TGTGCCGGTAGCGGGGGGAACACAGATACGCAGTATTTT. Translated, it gives CAGSGGNTDTQYF.

In its sample, this clone was seen once. The chain employs TRBV7-3 and TRBJ2-1; D may be TRBD2 (5 bases). The V and J ends lost 2 bases and 0 bases respectively, with 8 bases between them. The CDR3 consists of 15 residues. Germline CDR1 and CDR2: SGHTA and FQGTGA. CDR3 DNA: TGTGCCAGCAGCTTACGAACTAGCTCCTACAATGAGCAGTTCTTC. Protein product: CASSLRTSSYNEQFF.

The V and J genes are TRBV7-6 and TRBJ1-6; a weak D match, TRBD1 (6 bases). The V gene lost 0 bases and the J gene lost 7 bases, with 13 bases spanning the gap. Per germline, CDR1 SGHVS and CDR2 FNYEAQ. This CDR3 has 16 amino acids. CDR3 sequence: CASSLAGVRGNSPLHF. DNA for the CDR3: TGTGCCAGCAGCTTAGCGGGCGTCAGGGGAAATTCACCCCTCCACTTT.

The CDR3 region is CASSPQPGQVDEKLFF. The CDR3 DNA follows: TGTGCCAGCAGCCCCCAACCCGGACAGGTAGATGAAAAACTGTTTTTT. The chain has TRBV11-3 and TRBJ1-4, with TRBD1 matching over 7 bases. The V gene end was trimmed by 5 bases and the J gene end by 6 bases; junction bases not matched to a gene: 12. CDR1 is SGHNT, CDR2 YENEEA, per germline. There are 16 residues in the CDR3.

This rearrangement joins TRBV9 to TRBJ2-3; a possible D gene is TRBD1 (6 bases). This CDR3 spans 15 amino acids. Per the germline V gene, CDR1 is SGDLS and CDR2 is YYNGEE. V was pared by 2 bases and J by 4 bases, with 14 bases between. This CDR3 is CASSVTGSRPDTQYF. The CDR3, as DNA: TGTGCCAGCAGCGTCACAGGGAGTCGGCCAGATACGCAGTATTTT.

The rearrangement uses TRBV3-1 (or the pseudogene TRBV3-2) and TRBJ2-3, with 8 bases fitting TRBD2. Trimming removed 3 bases from V and 2 bases from J; junction bases left unmatched: 7. The germline V gene encodes CDR1 LGHDT and CDR2 YNNKEL (reference sequence). CDR3 length: 16 amino acids. CDR3 sequence reads: CASSHYQAGDTDTQYF. The CDR3 DNA follows: TGTGCCAGCAGCCACTACCAAGCGGGGGACACAGATACGCAGTATTTT.

The chain is built from TRBV6-5 and TRBJ1-1; no reliable D call. The CDR3 covers 13 residues. Trimming removed 2 bases from V and 3 bases from J, with 7 bases in between. Germline-derived CDR1 and CDR2 are MNHEY and SVGAGI. The DNA of the CDR3 is TGTGCCAGCAGTTACGGGCCAGACACTGAAGCTTTCTTT. Protein: CASSYGPDTEAFF.

The CDR3 DNA sequence: TGTGCCACTTCGCTACAGGCCACAGATACGCAGTATTTT. This encodes CATSLQATDTQYF. The chain is built from TRBV27 and TRBJ2-3; perhaps TRBD1 as D (5 bases). From germline, CDR1 is MNHEY and CDR2 SMNVEV (reference sequence). Trimming cost V 10 bases and J 2 bases, with 13 bases left between them. The CDR3 is 13 residues long.

The V gene is TRBV11-2, the J gene TRBJ2-5, with TRBD1 matching 9 bases. In germline, CDR1 is SGHAT, CDR2 FQNNGV. V was pared by 4 bases and J by 4 bases, with 10 bases of the junction left unmatched. This CDR3 contains 16 residues. The CDR3 DNA reads TGTGCCAGCAGCTCCAGCTCGGGACAGGGTATAGAGACCCAGTACTTC. It yields the protein CASSSSSGQGIETQYF.